Listed below are T cell receptor beta chains from one sample, sequenced in a study of radiation and T cells in renal cell carcinoma. The data were produced by immunoSEQ multiplex PCR, yet TCRdb's version contains in-frame clones alone and is incomplete. This table holds 94,000 or so clones, about 79% found once. The material sequenced was blood, taken from a patient whose treatment included radiotherapy and nephrectomy. These receptors came from a man aged 55 to 69 with renal cell carcinoma. The CDR3 runs from the conserved cysteine through the conserved F or W. A D gene is named only where the DNA matches it firmly. Clone size is given for some rows only: seen once, a few or many times, or a class if the clone is expanded.

v_gene: TRBV7-2; abundance: NA; j_gene: TRBJ1-2; d_gene: TRBD1; CDR3aa: CASSFRDRDYYGYTF; CDR3nt: TGTGCCAGCAGCTTCCGGGACAGGGATTACTATGGCTACACCTTC
v_gene: TRBV6-6; abundance: NA; j_gene: TRBJ1-2; d_gene: NA; CDR3aa: CASSYPDSVEGYTF; CDR3nt: TGTGCCAGCAGTTACCCTGACAGCGTCGAAGGCTACACCTTC
v_gene: TRBV29-1; abundance: NA; j_gene: TRBJ2-3; d_gene: NA; CDR3aa: CSVGDGTDTQYF; CDR3nt: TGCAGCGTTGGGGACGGCACAGATACGCAGTATTTT
v_gene: TRBV7-9; abundance: NA; j_gene: TRBJ2-4; d_gene: NA; CDR3aa: CASSSILVTENIQYF; CDR3nt: TGTGCCAGCAGCTCGATTCTGGTGACAGAAAACATTCAGTACTTC
v_gene: TRBV7-9; abundance: once; j_gene: TRBJ2-7; d_gene: TRBD2; CDR3aa: CASSLAGGAYEQYF; CDR3nt: TGTGCCAGCAGTCTAGCGGGAGGGGCCTACGAGCAGTACTTC
v_gene: TRBV4-2; abundance: few; j_gene: TRBJ2-7; d_gene: NA; CDR3aa: CASSEAASELYEQYF; CDR3nt: TGTGCCAGCAGTGAAGCGGCTAGCGAGTTATACGAGCAGTACTTC
v_gene: TRBV18; abundance: NA; j_gene: TRBJ2-1; d_gene: TRBD1; CDR3aa: CASSPRDRFNEQFF; CDR3nt: TGTGCCAGCTCACCCAGGGACAGGTTCAATGAGCAGTTCTTC
v_gene: TRBV7-8; abundance: NA; j_gene: TRBJ2-5; d_gene: TRBD2; CDR3aa: CASSLARLAGETQYF; CDR3nt: TGTGCCAGCAGCTTAGCAAGGTTAGCGGGAGAGACCCAGTACTTC
v_gene: TRBV6-6; abundance: NA; j_gene: TRBJ2-7; d_gene: TRBD2; CDR3aa: CASGAGGLEYEQYF; CDR3nt: TGTGCCAGCGGGGCGGGAGGGCTGGAGTACGAGCAGTACTTC
v_gene: TRBV11-2; abundance: NA; j_gene: TRBJ2-5; d_gene: NA; CDR3aa: CASSPQDQETQYF; CDR3nt: TGTGCCAGCAGCCCACAGGACCAAGAGACCCAGTACTTC
v_gene: TRBV9; abundance: NA; j_gene: TRBJ2-2; d_gene: TRBD2; CDR3aa: CASSVGLAGNTGELFF; CDR3nt: TGTGCCAGCAGCGTAGGTCTAGCGGGGAACACCGGGGAGCTGTTTTTT
v_gene: TRBV6-6; abundance: NA; j_gene: TRBJ2-5; d_gene: TRBD2; CDR3aa: CASSSGLAGEETQYF; CDR3nt: TGTGCCAGCAGTTCTGGACTAGCGGGAGAAGAGACCCAGTACTTC
v_gene: TRBV7-2; abundance: NA; j_gene: TRBJ2-3; d_gene: NA; CDR3aa: CASSPRRVSTDTQYF; CDR3nt: TGTGCCAGCAGCCCTCGCCGAGTTAGCACAGATACGCAGTATTTT
v_gene: TRBV18; abundance: NA; j_gene: TRBJ2-3; d_gene: TRBD2; CDR3aa: CASSPGPAGSVDTQYF; CDR3nt: TGTGCCAGCTCACCAGGGCCAGCGGGATCGGTGGATACGCAGTATTTT
v_gene: TRBV11-2; abundance: NA; j_gene: TRBJ2-5; d_gene: TRBD2; CDR3aa: CASSFMSGGIETQYF; CDR3nt: TGTGCCAGCAGCTTTATGAGCGGGGGGATAGAGACCCAGTACTTC
v_gene: TRBV5-4; abundance: NA; j_gene: TRBJ2-5; d_gene: NA; CDR3aa: CASSLPTQRETQYF; CDR3nt: TGTGCCAGCAGCTTGCCAACCCAGAGGGAGACCCAGTACTTC
v_gene: TRBV30; abundance: NA; j_gene: TRBJ2-3; d_gene: TRBD2; CDR3aa: CAWRLLAGGTDTQYF; CDR3nt: TGTGCCTGGAGACTACTAGCGGGAGGGACAGATACGCAGTATTTT
v_gene: TRBV18; abundance: NA; j_gene: TRBJ2-7; d_gene: TRBD1; CDR3aa: CASSPGTGFSYEQYF; CDR3nt: TGTGCCAGCTCCCCCGGGACAGGGTTCTCCTACGAGCAGTACTTC
v_gene: TRBV27; abundance: NA; j_gene: TRBJ2-7; d_gene: NA; CDR3aa: CASSLGAPGEQYF; CDR3nt: TGTGCCAGCAGTTTAGGGGCCCCGGGCGAGCAGTACTTC
v_gene: TRBV19; abundance: few; j_gene: TRBJ1-1; d_gene: NA; CDR3aa: CASTPAIGTGSAEAFF; CDR3nt: TGTGCCAGTACCCCAGCGATTGGCACGGGTAGCGCTGAAGCTTTCTTT
v_gene: TRBV4-2; abundance: NA; j_gene: TRBJ1-2; d_gene: TRBD1; CDR3aa: CASTPGQLNNYGYTF; CDR3nt: TGTGCCAGCACCCCGGGACAGCTTAATAACTATGGCTACACCTTC
v_gene: TRBV10-2; abundance: NA; j_gene: TRBJ2-7; d_gene: NA; CDR3aa: CASRVGYEQYF; CDR3nt: TGCGCCAGCAGGGTAGGGTACGAGCAGTACTTC
v_gene: TRBV27; abundance: NA; j_gene: TRBJ2-7; d_gene: NA; CDR3aa: CASSLRTGTTSREQYF; CDR3nt: TGTGCCAGCAGTTTACGGACAGGGACTACGTCCCGAGAGCAGTACTTC
v_gene: TRBV5-6; abundance: NA; j_gene: TRBJ2-7; d_gene: NA; CDR3aa: CASSVAGPGAFYEQYF; CDR3nt: TGTGCCAGCAGCGTTGCGGGCCCGGGAGCCTTCTACGAGCAGTACTTC
v_gene: TRBV6-1; abundance: NA; j_gene: TRBJ2-3; d_gene: TRBD2; CDR3aa: CASSGEGFETDTQYF; CDR3nt: TGTGCCAGCAGTGGGGAGGGTTTTGAGACAGATACGCAGTATTTT
v_gene: TRBV29-1; abundance: few; j_gene: TRBJ2-7; d_gene: NA; CDR3aa: CSVEDRRTYEQYF; CDR3nt: TGCAGCGTTGAAGATAGGAGAACCTACGAGCAGTACTTC
v_gene: TRBV2; abundance: few; j_gene: TRBJ2-1; d_gene: TRBD2; CDR3aa: CASGTSGRPDNEQFF; CDR3nt: TGTGCCAGCGGGACTAGCGGGAGACCTGACAATGAGCAGTTCTTC
v_gene: TRBV5-4; abundance: NA; j_gene: TRBJ2-1; d_gene: NA; CDR3aa: CASNLLGTPYNEQFF; CDR3nt: TGTGCCAGCAACCTCCTAGGGACCCCCTACAATGAGCAGTTCTTC
v_gene: TRBV7-9; abundance: NA; j_gene: TRBJ2-3; d_gene: NA; CDR3aa: CASSLVDSTDTQYF; CDR3nt: TGTGCCAGCAGCTTAGTGGACAGCACAGATACGCAGTATTTT
v_gene: TRBV27; abundance: NA; j_gene: TRBJ2-7; d_gene: TRBD2; CDR3aa: CASSLPRLAGDEQYF; CDR3nt: TGTGCCAGCAGTTTACCCAGACTAGCGGGAGACGAGCAGTACTTC
v_gene: TRBV9; abundance: NA; j_gene: TRBJ2-1; d_gene: NA; CDR3aa: CASSVVVNEGLPNEQFF; CDR3nt: TGTGCCAGCAGCGTAGTGGTTAATGAGGGGCTACCTAATGAGCAGTTCTTC
v_gene: TRBV6-6; abundance: once; j_gene: TRBJ2-1; d_gene: TRBD2; CDR3aa: CASRAGLAGEEQFF; CDR3nt: TGTGCCAGCAGAGCGGGACTAGCGGGAGAGGAGCAGTTCTTC
v_gene: TRBV9; abundance: NA; j_gene: TRBJ2-3; d_gene: NA; CDR3aa: CASSVAGLFTDTQYF; CDR3nt: TGTGCCAGCAGCGTAGCTGGACTTTTCACAGATACGCAGTATTTT
v_gene: TRBV28; abundance: NA; j_gene: TRBJ1-4; d_gene: NA; CDR3aa: CASWTEPEKLFF; CDR3nt: TGTGCCAGCTGGACAGAACCTGAAAAACTGTTTTTT
v_gene: TRBV7-9; abundance: NA; j_gene: TRBJ2-3; d_gene: TRBD1; CDR3aa: CASSRTGGGTDTQYF; CDR3nt: TGTGCCAGCTCCCGGACAGGGGGCGGCACAGATACGCAGTATTTT
v_gene: TRBV13; abundance: NA; j_gene: TRBJ1-2; d_gene: NA; CDR3aa: CASSPLGEDGYTF; CDR3nt: TGTGCCAGCAGCCCTTTAGGTGAGGATGGCTACACCTTC
v_gene: TRBV27; abundance: NA; j_gene: TRBJ2-3; d_gene: NA; CDR3aa: CASSSQQGKSTDTQYF; CDR3nt: TGTGCCAGCAGTTCCCAACAGGGAAAAAGCACAGATACGCAGTATTTT
v_gene: TRBV11-3; abundance: NA; j_gene: TRBJ1-1; d_gene: NA; CDR3aa: CASSLDSVRRKDTEAFF; CDR3nt: TGTGCCAGCAGCTTAGATTCGGTCCGGAGGAAGGACACTGAAGCTTTCTTT
v_gene: TRBV6-4; abundance: NA; j_gene: TRBJ2-2; d_gene: NA; CDR3aa: CASSDAPGPPICTGELFF; CDR3nt: TGTGCCAGCAGTGACGCCCCAGGGCCGCCGATTTGCACCGGGGAGCTGTTTTTT